What follows describes a single TCR beta chain. Its target is not known. The data were obtained in a study of vaccination effects on CD4 cells after COVID-19. Study conclusions and caveats: Pronounced clonal contraction occurred in clones induced by infection and by vaccine late after vaccination.

Antigen-specific CD4+ T cells were expanded with viral peptide pools in the ViraFEST assay before sequencing. After roughly 11 days in culture, the CD4+ T cells were isolated. Prior SARS-CoV-2 infection was absent in the vaccine recipients, as shown by negative nucleocapsid antibodies. PBMC were cultured at a few million per well with about 9 IU/ml IL-2 and 10 ug/ml peptides. Days 3 and 7 saw half the medium replaced with IL-2 medium. The CDR3 runs to 13 residues. CDR1 and CDR2 (germline): GTSNPN, SVGIG (reference sequence). V lost 1 base, J lost 4 bases, and 10 bases lay in between. Repertoires were generated with immunoSEQ multiplex PCR, while TCRdb's copy carries only in-frame clones and drops some. The sample yields about 34,000 clones, about three quarters seen once.

The clonotype comes from a human donor who received a COVID-19 vaccine. The sequencing used CD4+ T cells from PBMCs cultured with HCoV-OC43 spike peptides, collected before COVID-19 vaccination. Subset described: HCoV-OC43 spike overlapping peptide pool stimulation. The chain employs TRBV30 and TRBJ1-2; perhaps TRBD1 as D (6 bases). CDR3 in amino acids: CAWSGGTSYGYTF. CDR3 DNA: TGTGCCTGGAGTGGGGGGACAAGCTATGGCTACACCTTC. Variable domain in full (rest from reference TRBV30 and TRBJ1-2): SQTIHQWPATLVQPVGSPLSLECTVEGTSNPNLYWYRQAAGRGLQLLFYSVGIGQISSEVPQNLSASRPQDRQFILSSKKLLLSDSGFYLCAWSGGTSYGYTFGSGTRLTVV.